This T cell receptor (beta chain) was recovered during a study of T cells in Graves' hyperthyroidism and ophthalmopathy. Study at large: Once the initial diagnosis was made, peripheral blood was obtained before any treatment. Study conclusions and caveats: Stable hyperthyroidism was separated from ophthalmopathy by a model based on 13 V-J features. Also found in blood were most expanded thyroid clonotypes above 0.001.

Using RNA transcripts as the source, TCR beta CDR3 regions were amplified. HTBI primers drove first-round RT-PCR of the TCR CDR3. TCRdb ran MiXCR on the multiplex PCR reads and lists one entry per CDR3 protein. The data contain hundreds of thousands of distinct CDR3 sequences, approximately 14% of them singletons. With 1 base removed from V and 5 bases from J, the gap between germline ends came to 12 bases. There are 14 residues in the CDR3. This clonotype was counted many times. The target antigen is unknown. Patients between 18 and 65 years old had hyperthyroidism, newly diagnosed and lasting under 2 months.

The genes are TRBV12-3 or TRBV12-4 and TRBJ2-7; TRBD2 might be the D (6 bases). This TCR was recovered from a woman between 18 and 29 years old with Graves' hyperthyroidism. Sequenced: blood. The CDR3 bases are TGTGCCAGCAGTTTAGGGGGGGTCCCCGACGAGCAGTACTTC. Protein sequence: CASSLGGVPDEQYF.